Listed below are T cell receptor beta chains from one sample, sequenced in a study of blood T cells in healthy people across ages. TCRdb processed the 5' RACE reads anew with MiXCR; each CDR3 protein has one entry. In the table there are roughly 680,000 distinct CDR3 sequences, about 50% of which are singletons. The sample taken for sequencing was blood. The origin of the receptors is an elderly woman in good health. The CDR3 runs from the conserved cysteine through the conserved F or W. The D gene is left open where the match is weak. Clone size is shown for a subset of rows, as once, few, many or a class of expanded clone.

clone size: -; D gene: -; V gene: TRBV14; J gene: TRBJ1-4; CDR3 DNA: TGTGCCAGCAGCCAAGGGGGAGGTGATGAAAAACTGTTTTTT; CDR3 protein: CASSQGGGDEKLFF
clone size: few; D gene: -; V gene: TRBV2; J gene: TRBJ1-4; CDR3 DNA: TGTGCCAGCAGTGGGCCGTTCTCCGGTGAAAAACTGTTTTTT; CDR3 protein: CASSGPFSGEKLFF
clone size: few; D gene: -; V gene: TRBV5-1; J gene: TRBJ2-2; CDR3 DNA: TGCGCCAGCGGAGGGACCCCCGGGACCGGGGAGCTGTTTTTT; CDR3 protein: CASGGTPGTGELFF
clone size: -; D gene: -; V gene: TRBV20-1; J gene: TRBJ2-5; CDR3 DNA: TGCAGTGCCACCGATAAGTACCAAGAGACCCAGTACTTC; CDR3 protein: CSATDKYQETQYF
clone size: many; D gene: -; V gene: TRBV3-1; J gene: TRBJ2-1; CDR3 DNA: TGTGCCAGCAGCCAAGATAGCAGGGGAAACAATGAGCAGTTCTTC; CDR3 protein: CASSQDSRGNNEQFF
clone size: -; D gene: TRBD1; V gene: TRBV2; J gene: TRBJ1-5; CDR3 DNA: TGTGCCAGCAGCCCCGGACAGGGTGTGCCCCAGCATTTT; CDR3 protein: CASSPGQGVPQHF
clone size: -; D gene: TRBD1; V gene: TRBV28; J gene: TRBJ2-2; CDR3 DNA: TGTGCCAGCAGTACCCCCGGGACAGGGACCGGGGAGCTGTTTTTT; CDR3 protein: CASSTPGTGTGELFF
clone size: -; D gene: -; V gene: TRBV15; J gene: TRBJ2-5; CDR3 DNA: TGTGCCACCAGCAGGACTGGACTACTTGAAGAGACCCAGTACTTC; CDR3 protein: CATSRTGLLEETQYF
clone size: -; D gene: -; V gene: TRBV2; J gene: TRBJ2-6; CDR3 DNA: TGTGCCAGCAGTGATAAAGGTCGTACTGGGGCCAACGTCCTGACTTTC; CDR3 protein: CASSDKGRTGANVLTF
clone size: -; D gene: TRBD2; V gene: TRBV28; J gene: TRBJ2-1; CDR3 DNA: TGTGCCAGCAGTCTAATAGCGGGAGGGCTGCACAATGAGCAGTTCTTC; CDR3 protein: CASSLIAGGLHNEQFF
clone size: -; D gene: -; V gene: TRBV5-1; J gene: TRBJ2-1; CDR3 DNA: TGCGCCAGCAGCTCGACCCCGGAGAAGGGCATTAATGAGCAGTTCTTC; CDR3 protein: CASSSTPEKGINEQFF
clone size: -; D gene: -; V gene: TRBV6-5; J gene: TRBJ2-3; CDR3 DNA: TGTGCCAGCAACCCTCGGAGGGGTAGGTTCACAGATACGCAGTATTTT; CDR3 protein: CASNPRRGRFTDTQYF
clone size: -; D gene: TRBD2; V gene: TRBV5-1; J gene: TRBJ2-1; CDR3 DNA: TGCGCCAGCAGCTACATGTTTACTCCGGGACTAGATAACAATGAGCAGTTCTTC; CDR3 protein: CASSYMFTPGLDNNEQFF
clone size: -; D gene: -; V gene: TRBV4-3; J gene: TRBJ2-5; CDR3 DNA: TGCGCCAGCAGCCAAGATAATCATCCGGGAGAGACCCAGTACTTC; CDR3 protein: CASSQDNHPGETQYF
clone size: -; D gene: -; V gene: TRBV9; J gene: TRBJ1-5; CDR3 DNA: TGTGCCAGCAGACCAGGCACACAGGATAGCAATCAGCCCCAGCATTTT; CDR3 protein: CASRPGTQDSNQPQHF
clone size: many; D gene: -; V gene: TRBV2; J gene: TRBJ2-3; CDR3 DNA: TGTGCCAGCAATCTTTACAGGGACTCGCAGTATTTT; CDR3 protein: CASNLYRDSQYF
clone size: few; D gene: -; V gene: TRBV10-3; J gene: TRBJ2-2; CDR3 DNA: TGTGCCATCGGGCCGCGGTCGGGTCTGGCGGAGCTGTTTTTT; CDR3 protein: CAIGPRSGLAELFF
clone size: many; D gene: TRBD2; V gene: TRBV7-8; J gene: TRBJ2-1; CDR3 DNA: TGTGCCAGCAGCCCAGGACTAGCGGGCCATGAGCAGTTCTTC; CDR3 protein: CASSPGLAGHEQFF
clone size: -; D gene: -; V gene: TRBV15; J gene: TRBJ2-3; CDR3 DNA: TGTGCCACCAGTTCCGGACAGTCGGGTCTAGCAACAGATACGCAGTATTTT; CDR3 protein: CATSSGQSGLATDTQYF
clone size: -; D gene: -; V gene: TRBV11-2; J gene: TRBJ2-3; CDR3 DNA: TGTGCCAGCAGCTTATTTTGGGCAGAGGGGACAGATACGCAGTATTTT; CDR3 protein: CASSLFWAEGTDTQYF
clone size: -; D gene: -; V gene: TRBV30; J gene: TRBJ1-1; CDR3 DNA: TGTGCCTGGAGTGGTGGGGGGGCTGGGACTGAAGCTTTCTTT; CDR3 protein: CAWSGGGAGTEAFF
clone size: -; D gene: -; V gene: TRBV13; J gene: TRBJ1-6; CDR3 DNA: TGTGCCAGCAGCTTTAGGACGGGGAACACACCCCTCCACTTT; CDR3 protein: CASSFRTGNTPLHF
clone size: many; D gene: TRBD1; V gene: TRBV20-1; J gene: TRBJ1-6; CDR3 DNA: TGCACCCAAACCCCGAGACAGGGGGTAAATTCACCCCTCCACTTT; CDR3 protein: CTQTPRQGVNSPLHF
clone size: -; D gene: -; V gene: TRBV4-2; J gene: TRBJ2-7; CDR3 DNA: TGTGCCAGCAGCCAAGACTCGGTGAGGAGCTCCTACGAGCAGTACTTC; CDR3 protein: CASSQDSVRSSYEQYF
clone size: many; D gene: -; V gene: TRBV20-1; J gene: TRBJ1-1; CDR3 DNA: TGCAGTGCCAACCCGAGGGGCACTGAAGCTTTCTTT; CDR3 protein: CSANPRGTEAFF
clone size: -; D gene: -; V gene: TRBV7-2; J gene: TRBJ2-2; CDR3 DNA: TGTGCCAGCAGCTCCGGTCCGAGACAGGCGCTTTATGCGAACACCGGGGAGCTGTTTTTT; CDR3 protein: CASSSGPRQALYANTGELFF
clone size: -; D gene: TRBD1; V gene: TRBV28; J gene: TRBJ2-7; CDR3 DNA: TGTGCCAGCAGTTTACCCGGGACAGGGGTATCCTACGAGCAGTACTTC; CDR3 protein: CASSLPGTGVSYEQYF
clone size: many; D gene: TRBD2; V gene: TRBV3-1; J gene: TRBJ2-1; CDR3 DNA: TGTGCCAGCAGCCCTCACGGGGGGGGCTCCTACAATGAGCAGTTCTTC; CDR3 protein: CASSPHGGGSYNEQFF
clone size: many; D gene: TRBD1; V gene: TRBV7-3; J gene: TRBJ2-3; CDR3 DNA: TGTGCCAGCAGCTCATCACGGGACAGGGGGACAGATACGCAGTATTTT; CDR3 protein: CASSSSRDRGTDTQYF
clone size: many; D gene: -; V gene: TRBV3-1; J gene: TRBJ2-7; CDR3 DNA: TGTGCCAGCAGCCAGGCAGACCTCAGGGGCTCCTACGAGCAGTACTTC; CDR3 protein: CASSQADLRGSYEQYF
clone size: -; D gene: -; V gene: TRBV5-1; J gene: TRBJ2-7; CDR3 DNA: TGCGCCAGCCAGACCGTTTTGGGGGAGAATGAGCAGTACTTC; CDR3 protein: CASQTVLGENEQYF
clone size: -; D gene: -; V gene: TRBV7-2; J gene: TRBJ2-3; CDR3 DNA: TGTGCCAGCAGCTTAAACTTCCTAGATACGCAGTATTTT; CDR3 protein: CASSLNFLDTQYF
clone size: few; D gene: TRBD1; V gene: TRBV5-5; J gene: TRBJ2-2; CDR3 DNA: TGTGCCAGCAGCTTTGAAGGGGGCTCTAACGGGGAGCTGTTTTTT; CDR3 protein: CASSFEGGSNGELFF
clone size: many; D gene: -; V gene: TRBV2; J gene: TRBJ2-7; CDR3 DNA: TGTGCCATCGGGGTATACTCCGTCCACGAGCAGTACTTC; CDR3 protein: CAIGVYSVHEQYF
clone size: -; D gene: -; V gene: TRBV6-1; J gene: TRBJ2-1; CDR3 DNA: TGTGCCAGCAGTGAACTACGGGTTTACTTTGAGCAGTTCTTC; CDR3 protein: CASSELRVYFEQFF
clone size: many; D gene: TRBD2; V gene: TRBV18; J gene: TRBJ2-3; CDR3 DNA: TGTGCCAGCTCACCAACAGCGGGAGGGGCATATGAGCAGTATTTT; CDR3 protein: CASSPTAGGAYEQYF
clone size: many; D gene: TRBD2; V gene: TRBV27; J gene: TRBJ2-1; CDR3 DNA: TGTGCCAGCAGTTTAACTGGCAGCCAGACTAGCGGGAGCTCCTACAATGAGCAGTTCTTC; CDR3 protein: CASSLTGSQTSGSSYNEQFF
clone size: once; D gene: TRBD1; V gene: TRBV6-5; J gene: TRBJ2-1; CDR3 DNA: TGTGCCAGCAGTACCCGACGACAGGGGAGGTACAATGAGCAGTTCTTC; CDR3 protein: CASSTRRQGRYNEQFF
clone size: -; D gene: TRBD2; V gene: TRBV11-2; J gene: TRBJ2-1; CDR3 DNA: TGTGCCAGCAGCCCAGTTGGAGGGACTAGTAACCCCAATGAGCAGTTCTTC; CDR3 protein: CASSPVGGTSNPNEQFF
clone size: few; D gene: TRBD2; V gene: TRBV29-1; J gene: TRBJ2-5; CDR3 DNA: TGCAGCGGGACTAGATCACAAGAGACCCAGTACTTC; CDR3 protein: CSGTRSQETQYF
clone size: -; D gene: TRBD2; V gene: TRBV28; J gene: TRBJ2-7; CDR3 DNA: TGTGCCAGCAGGACCCCGGGAGGTTTCGAGCAGTACTTC; CDR3 protein: CASRTPGGFEQYF
clone size: -; D gene: -; V gene: TRBV6-6; J gene: TRBJ2-7; CDR3 DNA: TGTGCCGGCAGTTACGGAGGGGTGGTAAGCTACGAGCAGTACTTC; CDR3 protein: CAGSYGGVVSYEQYF
clone size: many; D gene: TRBD1; V gene: TRBV28; J gene: TRBJ2-7; CDR3 DNA: TGTGCCAGCAGTTCATCCGGGACAGGGGTCTCCTACGAGCAGTACTTC; CDR3 protein: CASSSSGTGVSYEQYF
clone size: -; D gene: -; V gene: TRBV29-1; J gene: TRBJ1-4; CDR3 DNA: TGCAGCGTTGCCCAGGGTGGAACTAATGAAAAACTGTTTTTT; CDR3 protein: CSVAQGGTNEKLFF
clone size: -; D gene: -; V gene: TRBV4-1; J gene: TRBJ2-2; CDR3 DNA: TGCGCCAGCAGCCAAGATCGTATAGCGGTCAACACCGGGGAGCTGTTTTTT; CDR3 protein: CASSQDRIAVNTGELFF
clone size: -; D gene: -; V gene: TRBV10-3; J gene: TRBJ1-1; CDR3 DNA: TGTGCCATCAGTGAGTCTCGGCGGCAGGGAGGCCACACTGAAGCTTTCTTT; CDR3 protein: CAISESRRQGGHTEAFF
clone size: -; D gene: -; V gene: TRBV9; J gene: TRBJ2-1; CDR3 DNA: TGTGCCAGCAGCGTAGGGGAGGTCTCCTACAATGAGCAGTTCTTC; CDR3 protein: CASSVGEVSYNEQFF
clone size: few; D gene: TRBD1; V gene: TRBV7-2; J gene: TRBJ2-5; CDR3 DNA: TGTGCCAGCAGCTCCGCGCCGACAGGGGTTGAGACCCAGTACTTC; CDR3 protein: CASSSAPTGVETQYF
clone size: few; D gene: -; V gene: TRBV28; J gene: TRBJ2-5; CDR3 DNA: TGTGCCAGCAGCCCGGACGGTTCTTTGATTCAAGAGACCCAGTACTTC; CDR3 protein: CASSPDGSLIQETQYF
clone size: many; D gene: TRBD2; V gene: TRBV5-1; J gene: TRBJ2-3; CDR3 DNA: TGCGCCAGCAGCCAACTAGCGGGCGACACAGATACGCAGTATTTT; CDR3 protein: CASSQLAGDTDTQYF
clone size: -; D gene: -; V gene: TRBV20-1; J gene: TRBJ2-7; CDR3 DNA: TGCAGTGCTCTAGGACTTTTCACCTACGAGCAGTACTTC; CDR3 protein: CSALGLFTYEQYF
clone size: many; D gene: -; V gene: TRBV7-2; J gene: TRBJ2-7; CDR3 DNA: TGTGCCAGCAGCCTATTTAGCTCCTACGAGCAGTACTTC; CDR3 protein: CASSLFSSYEQYF
clone size: -; D gene: -; V gene: TRBV4-2; J gene: TRBJ1-5; CDR3 DNA: TGTGCCAGCAGCCTCGGGGACGCCCGGCAGGATCAGCCCCAGCATTTT; CDR3 protein: CASSLGDARQDQPQHF
clone size: few; D gene: -; V gene: TRBV4-2; J gene: TRBJ1-2; CDR3 DNA: TGTGCCAGCAGCCAAGGTTCTGCTAACTATGGCTACACCTTC; CDR3 protein: CASSQGSANYGYTF
clone size: -; D gene: -; V gene: TRBV20-1; J gene: TRBJ2-1; CDR3 DNA: TGCAGTGCTAGGGATCAGGGTAAGGGATCCTACAATGAGCAGTTCTTC; CDR3 protein: CSARDQGKGSYNEQFF